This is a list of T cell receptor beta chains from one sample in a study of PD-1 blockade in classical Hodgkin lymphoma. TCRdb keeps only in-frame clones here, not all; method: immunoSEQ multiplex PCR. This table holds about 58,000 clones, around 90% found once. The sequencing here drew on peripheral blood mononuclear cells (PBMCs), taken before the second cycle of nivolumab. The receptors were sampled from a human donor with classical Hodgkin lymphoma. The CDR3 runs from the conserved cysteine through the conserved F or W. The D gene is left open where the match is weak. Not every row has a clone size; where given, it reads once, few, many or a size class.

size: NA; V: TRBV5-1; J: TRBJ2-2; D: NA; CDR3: CASSLPAVGELFF; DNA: TGCGCCAGCAGCTTGCCTGCCGTGGGGGAGCTGTTTTTT
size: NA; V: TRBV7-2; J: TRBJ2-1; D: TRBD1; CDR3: CASSSRYTGGANNEQFF; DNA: TGTGCCAGCAGCTCCCGTTATACAGGGGGCGCCAACAATGAGCAGTTCTTC
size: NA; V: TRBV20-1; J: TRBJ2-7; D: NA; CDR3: CSARMVGEQYF; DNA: TGCAGTGCTAGAATGGTGGGCGAGCAGTACTTC
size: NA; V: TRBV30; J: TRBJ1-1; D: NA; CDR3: CAWMRTVNTEAFF; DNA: TGTGCCTGGATGAGGACGGTGAACACTGAAGCTTTCTTT
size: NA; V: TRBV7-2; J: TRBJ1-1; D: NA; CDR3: CASSLVSGGQNTEAFF; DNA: TGTGCCAGCAGCTTAGTTTCGGGGGGTCAGAACACTGAAGCTTTCTTT
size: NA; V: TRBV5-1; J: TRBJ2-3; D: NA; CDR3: CASNTGTTTDTQYF; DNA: TGCGCCAGCAATACCGGGACGACAACAGATACGCAGTATTTT
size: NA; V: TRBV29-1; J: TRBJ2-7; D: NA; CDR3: CSVETPPEQYF; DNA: TGCAGCGTTGAAACCCCCCCCGAGCAGTACTTC
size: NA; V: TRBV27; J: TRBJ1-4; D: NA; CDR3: CASSLAGTGKLFF; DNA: TGTGCCAGCAGTTTGGCGGGAACAGGGAAACTGTTTTTT
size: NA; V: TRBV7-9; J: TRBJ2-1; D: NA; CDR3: CASSRGANEQFF; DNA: TGTGCCAGCAGCCGAGGGGCAAATGAGCAGTTCTTC
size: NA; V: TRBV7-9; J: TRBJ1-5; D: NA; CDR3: CASSLAQGNQPQHF; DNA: TGTGCCAGCAGCTTAGCTCAGGGGAATCAGCCCCAGCATTTT
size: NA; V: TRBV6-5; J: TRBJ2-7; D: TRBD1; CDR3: CASSPDRDEQYF; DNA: TGTGCCAGCAGCCCAGACAGGGACGAGCAGTACTTC
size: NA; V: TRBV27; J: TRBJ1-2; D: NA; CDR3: CASSLSPAYYGYTF; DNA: TGTGCCAGCAGTTTATCGCCAGCGTACTATGGCTACACCTTC
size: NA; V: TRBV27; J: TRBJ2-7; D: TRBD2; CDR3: CASTGLAGSEQYF; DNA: TGTGCCAGCACAGGACTAGCGGGAAGCGAGCAGTACTTC
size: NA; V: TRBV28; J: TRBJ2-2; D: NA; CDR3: CASSFYLTGELFF; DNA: TGTGCCAGCAGTTTTTACCTCACCGGGGAGCTGTTTTTT
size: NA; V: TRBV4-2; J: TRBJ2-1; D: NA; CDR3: CASSQDPLNEQFF; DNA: TGTGCCAGCAGCCAAGATCCCCTCAATGAGCAGTTCTTC
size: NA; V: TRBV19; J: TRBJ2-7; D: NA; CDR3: CASSYGFSYEQYF; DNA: TGTGCCAGTAGCTACGGGTTCTCCTACGAGCAGTACTTC
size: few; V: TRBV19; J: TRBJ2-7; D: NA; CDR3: CASSIDGVYGEQYF; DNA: TGTGCCAGTAGTATAGACGGGGTGTATGGGGAGCAGTACTTC
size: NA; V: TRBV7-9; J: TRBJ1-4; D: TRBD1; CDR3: CASSLDLMTGTNEKLFF; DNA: TGTGCCAGCAGCTTGGACCTCATGACAGGGACTAATGAAAAACTGTTTTTT
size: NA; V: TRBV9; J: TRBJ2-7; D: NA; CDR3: CASSAQGGEQYF; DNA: TGTGCCAGCAGCGCACAAGGGGGCGAGCAGTACTTC
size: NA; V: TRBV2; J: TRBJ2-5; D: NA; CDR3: CASRGAETQYF; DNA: TGTGCCAGCAGGGGGGCTGAGACCCAGTACTTC
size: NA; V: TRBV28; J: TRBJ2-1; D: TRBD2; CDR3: CASSWTSGDYNEQFF; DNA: TGTGCCAGCAGTTGGACTAGCGGGGATTACAATGAGCAGTTCTTC
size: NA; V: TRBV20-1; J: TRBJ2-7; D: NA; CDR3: CSASQGYEQYF; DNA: TGCAGTGCTAGTCAGGGGTACGAGCAGTACTTC
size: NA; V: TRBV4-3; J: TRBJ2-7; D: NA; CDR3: CASSRGVASYEQYF; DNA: TGCGCCAGCAGCCGGGGCGTGGCCTCCTACGAGCAGTACTTC
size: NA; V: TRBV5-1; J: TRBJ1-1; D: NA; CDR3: CASSLAPSGAEAFF; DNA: TGCGCCAGCAGCTTGGCACCCTCCGGGGCTGAAGCTTTCTTT
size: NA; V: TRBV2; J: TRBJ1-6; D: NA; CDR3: CASSEGGRSPLHF; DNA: TGTGCCAGCAGTGAAGGGGGCAGGTCACCCCTCCACTTT
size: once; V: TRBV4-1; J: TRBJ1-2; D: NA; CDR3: CASSQDKRTNYGYTF; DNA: TGCGCCAGCAGCCAAGATAAAAGGACTAACTATGGCTACACCTTC
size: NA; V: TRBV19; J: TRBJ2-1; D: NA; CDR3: CASSNGVNNEQFF; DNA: TGTGCCAGTAGTAACGGGGTGAACAATGAGCAGTTCTTC
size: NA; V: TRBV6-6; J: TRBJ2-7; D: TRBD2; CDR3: CASTREGYLNEQYF; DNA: TGTGCCAGCACCCGGGAGGGGTACCTGAACGAGCAGTACTTC
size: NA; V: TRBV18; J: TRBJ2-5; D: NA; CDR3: CASSPYRAGLPGQETQYF; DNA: TGTGCCAGCTCACCCTATCGGGCAGGTCTGCCGGGCCAAGAGACCCAGTACTTC
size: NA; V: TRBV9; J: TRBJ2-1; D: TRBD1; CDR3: CASSVQGAHNEQFF; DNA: TGTGCCAGCAGCGTACAGGGGGCCCACAATGAGCAGTTCTTC
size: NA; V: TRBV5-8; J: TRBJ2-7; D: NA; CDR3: CASSPWMSGATTAEQYF; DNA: TGTGCCAGCAGCCCCTGGATGTCGGGGGCCACCACCGCCGAGCAGTACTTC
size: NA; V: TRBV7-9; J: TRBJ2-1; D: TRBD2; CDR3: CASSDPLAGLYNEQFF; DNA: TGTGCCAGCAGCGATCCACTAGCGGGCTTGTACAATGAGCAGTTCTTC
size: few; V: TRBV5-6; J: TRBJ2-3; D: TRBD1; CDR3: CASSLYSGTGHNRWQYF; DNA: TGTGCCAGCAGCTTGTACAGCGGGACAGGGCACAACCGCTGGCAGTATTTT
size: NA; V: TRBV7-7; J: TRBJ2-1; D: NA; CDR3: CASSLSLGYNEQFF; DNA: TGTGCCAGCAGCTTAAGCCTGGGCTACAATGAGCAGTTCTTC
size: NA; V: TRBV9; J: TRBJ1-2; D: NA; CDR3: CASKGLGYTF; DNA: TGTGCCAGCAAGGGTCTGGGCTACACCTTC
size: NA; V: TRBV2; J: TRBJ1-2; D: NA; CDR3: CARLSLVANYGYTF; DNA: TGTGCCAGGCTGAGCCTTGTCGCAAACTATGGCTACACCTTC
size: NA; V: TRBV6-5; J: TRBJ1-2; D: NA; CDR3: CASSYGGTSGGYTF; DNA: TGTGCCAGCAGTTACGGCGGGACAAGTGGGGGCTACACCTTC
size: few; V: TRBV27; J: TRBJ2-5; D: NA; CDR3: CASSLGETQYF; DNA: TGTGCCAGCAGTTTAGGGGAGACCCAGTACTTC
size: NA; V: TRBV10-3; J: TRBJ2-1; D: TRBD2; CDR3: CAIAGASGSRSYNEQFF; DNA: TGTGCCATAGCAGGGGCTAGCGGGAGTCGCTCCTACAATGAGCAGTTCTTC
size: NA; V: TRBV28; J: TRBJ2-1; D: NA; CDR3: CASSRSEQFF; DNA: TGTGCCAGCAGTAGAAGTGAGCAGTTCTTC
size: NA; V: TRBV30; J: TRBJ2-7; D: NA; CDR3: CAWSSGIAYEQYF; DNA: TGTGCCTGGAGTTCCGGAATTGCCTACGAGCAGTACTTC
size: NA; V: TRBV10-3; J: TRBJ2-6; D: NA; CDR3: CAISDLGTGANVLTF; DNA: TGTGCCATCAGTGATCTGGGGACTGGGGCCAACGTCCTGACTTTC
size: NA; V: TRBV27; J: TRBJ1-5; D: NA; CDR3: CASSFLADYSNQPQHF; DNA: NA
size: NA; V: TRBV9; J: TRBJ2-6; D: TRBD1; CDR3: CASGTGASSGANVLTF; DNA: TGTGCCAGCGGGACAGGGGCGAGCTCTGGGGCCAACGTCCTGACTTTC
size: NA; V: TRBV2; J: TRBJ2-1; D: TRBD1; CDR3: CASSEASGTGRGSSYNEQFF; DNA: TGTGCCAGCAGTGAAGCCAGCGGGACAGGGCGGGGGTCCTCCTACAATGAGCAGTTCTTC
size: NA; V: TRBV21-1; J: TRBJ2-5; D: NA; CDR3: CASSPQSKTSHRGETQYF; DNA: TGTGCCAGCAGCCCCCAAAGTAAGACTAGCCATAGGGGAGAGACCCAGTACTTC